A single sample is the source of the 30 T cell receptor beta chains below, sequenced in a study of CD8 T cells in Susac syndrome. RNA, at about 0.45 to 1 ug, was reverse transcribed with random hexamers. TCRdb analysed the immunoSEQ multiplex PCR reads with MiXCR anew, one entry per CDR3 protein. The table records tens of thousands of distinct CDR3 sequences, roughly 95% of them present only once. Sequencing was carried out using CD8+ T cells from PBMCs. The receptors shown here come from a human donor with Susac syndrome.

DNA of the CDR3: TGTGCCAGCAGTTATCAAGATATGAACACTGAAGCTTTCTTT. This codes for CASSYQDMNTEAFF. The gene calls are TRBV6-5 and TRBJ1-1; no clear D. Trimming took 3 bases from V and 0 from J, leaving 8 bases between them. Per the germline V gene, CDR1 is MNHEY and CDR2 is SVGAGI. The CDR3 length is 14 residues.

This clonotype was picked up one time. The CDR3 bases are TGCAGTGCTAGAGACAGCGGGACAGGAAACAATGAGCAGTTCTTC. Translating gives CSARDSGTGNNEQFF. The chain is built from TRBV20-1 and TRBJ2-1; TRBD1 is a possible D gene (8 bases). V lost 0 bases and J lost 5, with 14 bases in between. The CDR3 is 15 amino acids. In germline, CDR1 is DFQATT, CDR2 SNEGSKA (reference sequence).

The V gene is TRBV7-9, the J gene TRBJ2-1; D gene uncertain. With 1 base removed from V and 0 bases from J, the gap between germline ends came to 10 bases. This CDR3 is 16 amino acids long. Germline V lookup: CDR1 SEHNR, CDR2 FQNEAQ (reference sequence). The CDR3 DNA is TGTGCCAGCAGCTTAGAGGGCGGCCGCTCCTACAATGAGCAGTTCTTC. This gives the protein CASSLEGGRSYNEQFF.

This clonotype was picked up a small number of times. The chain recombines TRBV7-9 with TRBJ2-7; 7 nucleotides align to TRBD1. Trimming at V came to 5 bases and at J to 0 bases, leaving 1 base not matched to a gene. The CDR3 runs to 13 residues. Germline lookup yields CDR1 SEHNR and CDR2 FQNEAQ (reference sequence). The CDR3 is CASSRDSSYEQYF. CDR3 sequence (DNA): TGTGCCAGCAGCCGGGACAGCTCCTACGAGCAGTACTTC.

V usage is TRBV9 and J usage is TRBJ1-2, with D uncertain. Germline-derived CDR1 and CDR2 are SGDLS and YYNGEE. The CDR3 has 11 residues. V was shortened by 2 bases and J by 7 bases, with 6 bases between the two germline ends. The CDR3 region has the DNA TGTGCCAGCAGCGTCCGGGTTGGCTACACCTTC. It encodes CASSVRVGYTF.

The chain carries TRBV9 and TRBJ2-7; 10 bases fit TRBD2. The length of the CDR3 is 13 residues. With V trimmed by 5 bases and J by 4 bases, 3 bases remained unmatched. Germline lookup yields CDR1 SGDLS and CDR2 YYNGEE. The CDR3 DNA is TGTGCCAGCAGTCTTAGCGGGGGGTACGAGCAGTACTTC. This codes for CASSLSGGYEQYF.

The chain uses TRBV7-6 and TRBJ2-3; D not certain. Trimming removed 6 bases at V and 6 bases at J, with 13 bases between. The V gene's germline CDR1 is SGHVS and CDR2 FNYEAQ. The CDR3 is 13 residues long. For the CDR3, the DNA is TGTGCCAGCAGTTGGAACCCGGCGGATACGCAGTATTTT. Translated, it gives CASSWNPADTQYF.

The gene calls are TRBV4-3 and TRBJ2-1, with TRBD1 matching over 9 bases. V dropped 5 bases and J dropped 7; count of bases not matched to a gene: 12. Germline-derived CDR1 and CDR2 are LGHNA and YSLEER. The CDR3 is 16 residues long. CDR3 residues: CASSAGPGTGNNEQFF. Here the CDR3 DNA reads TGCGCCAGCAGCGCTGGCCCCGGGACAGGGAATAATGAGCAGTTCTTC.

The chain is built from TRBV14 and TRBJ1-6; 9 bases fit TRBD1. Germline V lookup: CDR1 SGHDN, CDR2 FVKESK. The V and J ends lost 3 bases and 8 bases, in that order; junction bases with no gene match: 11. There are 17 residues in the CDR3. Here the CDR3 reads CASSQWGSGQGDSPLHF. The DNA for the CDR3 is TGTGCCAGCAGCCAGTGGGGTTCGGGACAGGGCGATTCACCCCTCCACTTT.

The chain employs TRBV20-1 and TRBJ1-2, with 10 nucleotides matching TRBD1. Trimming at V came to 6 bases and at J to 0 bases, leaving 13 bases not matched to a gene. CDR1 DFQATT and CDR2 SNEGSKA come from the germline V gene (reference sequence). This CDR3 region has 17 residues. The CDR3 nucleotides read TGCAGTGCCTCAGATCGGGACAGGGGTTATCCTAACTATGGCTACACCTTC. Amino acids: CSASDRDRGYPNYGYTF.

This chain joins TRBV14 and TRBJ2-1, with D possibly being TRBD2 (6 bases). The V and J ends lost 2 bases and 10 bases respectively, with 15 bases between them. CDR3 length: 14 amino acids. The germline CDR1 and CDR2 sequences are SGHDN and FVKESK. This chain's CDR3 is CASSQQKRAREQFF. CDR3 coding DNA: TGTGCCAGCAGCCAACAGAAGCGGGCTCGAGAGCAGTTCTTC.

The CDR3 sequence is CATRLAGGNNEQFF. As DNA, the CDR3 is TGTGCCACCAGACTAGCGGGGGGGAACAATGAGCAGTTCTTC. The rearrangement links TRBV24-1 to TRBJ2-1; 13 bases match TRBD2. Germline values: CDR1 KGHDR, CDR2 SFDVKD. J was trimmed by 5 bases and V by 7 bases; bases with no gene match: 1. The CDR3 runs 14 residues.

The chain couples TRBV29-1 to TRBJ2-7, with 9 bases fitting TRBD1. Germline CDR1 is SQVTM and CDR2 is ANQGSEA. The V and J ends lost 6 bases and 2 bases, in that order; junction bases with no gene match: 5. This CDR3 has 13 amino acids. CDR3 sequence (DNA): TGCAGCGTCAGGGGACAGGGAACCTACGAGCAGTACTTC. Its protein is CSVRGQGTYEQYF.

The chain joins TRBV5-1 to TRBJ2-2; D is ambiguous. CDR3 size: 15 residues. Germline assignment: CDR1 SGHRS and CDR2 YFSETQ. Trimming removed 1 base from V and 3 bases from J, with 10 bases in between. The CDR3 DNA reads TGCGCCAGCAGCTTGACCGGGTTAGACACCGGGGAGCTGTTTTTT. Translating it yields CASSLTGLDTGELFF.

Only one count was recorded for this clonotype. J is TRBJ2-7 and V is TRBV3-1; 8 nucleotides align to TRBD1. This CDR3 comprises 15 residues. J gave up 0 bases and V 6 bases, and 7 bases lay outside the gene matches. Germline CDR1 reads LGHDT; CDR2 reads YNNKEL (reference sequence). CDR3 DNA sequence: TGTGCCAGCAGTCGCGACAGGGGCCACTCCTACGAGCAGTACTTC. Translating gives CASSRDRGHSYEQYF.

V and J are TRBV3-1 and TRBJ1-2; D gene uncertain. Trimming removed 3 bases at V and 2 bases at J, with 7 bases between. This CDR3 is built from 13 residues. The germline CDR1 and CDR2 sequences are LGHDT and YNNKEL (reference sequence). This chain's CDR3 is CASSQIGNYGYTF. The CDR3 region has the DNA TGTGCCAGCAGCCAGATCGGAAACTATGGCTACACCTTC.

The chain carries TRBV6-1 and TRBJ2-5; D is ambiguous. Germline CDR1 and CDR2: MNHNS and SASEGT. V shed 6 bases and J shed 4 bases, with 27 bases lying between them. CDR3 length equals 18 residues. The CDR3 nucleotides are TGTGCCAGCAGCCACGAAGACCGACACCCGCTTAGAGGAGAGACCCAGTACTTC. Translating it yields CASSHEDRHPLRGETQYF.

This chain uses TRBV10-3 with TRBJ2-7; D might be TRBD2 (7 bases). Trimming left V 11 bases short and J 1 base short, with 18 bases between. The CDR3 consists of 14 residues. Germline V gene data show CDR1 as ENHRY and CDR2 as SYGVKD. The CDR3 bases are TGTGCCTCAGGGGAGGGGGGCCTATCCTACGAGCAGTACTTC. Protein sequence: CASGEGGLSYEQYF.

The chain carries TRBV29-1 and TRBJ2-2; D remains ambiguous. CDR1 is SQVTM, CDR2 ANQGSEA, per germline. There are 12 residues in the CDR3. The V gene lost 7 bases and the J gene lost 4 bases, with 10 bases spanning the gap. CDR3 sequence (DNA): TGCAGCGCCTTAAGAGGCACCGGGGAGCTGTTTTTT. This encodes CSALRGTGELFF.

The J gene is TRBJ1-4, the V gene TRBV30; D gene uncertain. Trimming took 6 bases from V and 8 from J, leaving 19 bases between them. Germline values: CDR1 GTSNPN, CDR2 SVGIG (reference sequence). The CDR3 consists of 14 residues. In DNA, the CDR3 is TGTGCCTGTGAGTCAGGAGGGTTAGACGAAAAACTGTTTTTT. Amino acid sequence: CACESGGLDEKLFF.

The chain recombines TRBV27 with TRBJ1-6, with D possibly TRBD1 on 5 matching bases. With 4 bases removed from V and 13 bases from J, the gap between germline ends came to 11 bases. Germline values: CDR1 MNHEY, CDR2 SMNVEV (reference sequence). The CDR3 loop spans 12 amino acids. The CDR3 is CASSSLRQPLHF. The CDR3 coding sequence is TGTGCCAGCAGTTCTTTACGACAGCCCCTCCACTTT.

The V gene is TRBV27, the J gene TRBJ2-1; D is perhaps TRBD2 (5 bases). V was pared by 3 bases and J by 6 bases, with 6 bases between. CDR1 is MNHEY, CDR2 SMNVEV, per germline (reference sequence). This CDR3 contains 12 residues. The CDR3 bases are TGTGCCAGCAGTTTTCTAGCCAATGAGCAGTTCTTC. It translates to CASSFLANEQFF.

V gene TRBV2 combines with J gene TRBJ2-2; D is perhaps TRBD2 (6 bases). CDR1 and CDR2 (germline): SNHLY, FYNNEI. The CDR3 consists of 15 residues. V was cut by 2 bases and J by 3 bases, with 10 bases left in between. The CDR3 loop is CASSERGSDTGELFF. Written as DNA, the CDR3 is TGTGCCAGCAGTGAACGGGGGTCAGACACCGGGGAGCTGTTTTTT.

J is TRBJ1-1 and V is TRBV12-3 or TRBV12-4, with D tentatively TRBD1 (5 bases). CDR3 length: 13 residues. V was trimmed by 5 bases and J by 7 bases, leaving 14 bases between them. The CDR3: CASSLQRDGEAFF. In DNA, the CDR3 is TGTGCCAGCAGTCTCCAACGGGACGGTGAAGCTTTCTTT.

V gene TRBV7-9 combines with J gene TRBJ1-5; TRBD1 matches 7 bases. Unmatched junction bases numbered 3, after V lost 7 bases and J lost 6 bases. Germline V gives CDR1 SEHNR, CDR2 FQNEAQ (reference sequence). CDR3 length equals 12 residues. CDR3 bases: TGTGCCAGCACCAGGGGGAGTCAGCCCCAGCATTTT. Translating it yields CASTRGSQPQHF.

This chain joins TRBV28 and TRBJ2-1; D perhaps matches TRBD2 (6 bases). CDR1 and CDR2 from the germline V gene are MDHEN and SYDVKM. Trimming removed 4 bases at V and 3 bases at J, with 19 bases between. This CDR3 is built from 17 residues. In DNA, the CDR3 is TGTGCCAGCAGTTCCCCCCGGATGGAGGGAGGCTACAATGAGCAGTTCTTC. This codes for CASSSPRMEGGYNEQFF.

This sequence joins TRBV6-5 and TRBJ1-2; 8 bases map to TRBD1. This CDR3 spans 15 amino acids. The junction had 6 bases not matched to a gene; V was cut back by 0 bases and J by 6 bases. CDR1 is MNHEY and CDR2 is SVGAGI in the germline V gene. CDR3 sequence: CASSYSYRGKDGYTF. CDR3 sequence (DNA): TGTGCCAGCAGTTACTCGTACAGGGGGAAAGATGGCTACACCTTC.

In its sample, this clonotype was seen once. V usage is TRBV9 and J usage is TRBJ2-1, with D possibly TRBD2 on 5 matching bases. There are 15 residues in the CDR3. From germline, CDR1 is SGDLS and CDR2 YYNGEE. V was shortened by 3 bases and J by 9 bases, with 19 bases between the two germline ends. CDR3 sequence: CASSAENSLAIEQFF. In nucleotides, the CDR3 is TGTGCCAGCAGCGCAGAGAATAGCTTAGCGATTGAGCAGTTCTTC. Combining the CDR3 with reference TRBV9 and TRBJ2-1 gives the whole variable domain DSGVTQTPKHLITATGQRVTLRCSPRSGDLSVYWYQQSLDQGLQFLIQYYNGEERAKGNILERFSAQQFPDLHSELNLSSLELGDSALYFCASSAENSLAIEQFFGPGTRLTVL.

The chain couples TRBV6-2 or TRBV6-3 to TRBJ1-1, with D maybe TRBD1 (5 bases). Between the trimmed V and J ends, which lost 8 bases and 6 bases, there was a span of 7 bases. Germline CDR1 MNHEY, CDR2 SVGEGT. This CDR3 is built from 10 residues. The CDR3 nucleotides read TGTGCCAGCCGAGGGGCTGAAGCTTTCTTT. It encodes CASRGAEAFF.

The genes are TRBV7-2 and TRBJ1-2; D is undetermined. Looked up from germline, CDR1 is SGHTA and CDR2 is FQGNSA. Trimming shortened V by 5 bases and J by 5 bases, and 9 bases separated the two germline ends. This CDR3 region has 12 residues. The CDR3 loop is CASSPRSYGYTF. The CDR3, as DNA: TGTGCCAGCAGCCCAAGATCATATGGCTACACCTTC.